Shown below are 13 T cell receptor beta chains from a single sample sequenced in a study of cytomegalovirus exposure and HLA in healthy donors. Primers: 60 Vbeta forward and 13 Jbeta reverse. Profiled with immunoSEQ multiplex PCR; TCRdb holds only in-frame clones, not every one. The repertoire holds more than 200,000 clones, with almost 80% as singletons. Specimen: PBMCs. The source is a male donor in good health and CMV-seronegative.

The sample holds one count of this clone. The chain has TRBV27 and TRBJ1-5; D is unresolved. CDR1 MNHEY and CDR2 SMNVEV come from the germline V gene (reference sequence). The CDR3 sequence is 16 residues long. The V and J ends lost 4 bases and 5 bases respectively, with 18 bases between them. The DNA for the CDR3 is TGTGCCAGCAGTTCTGCAGGATTTTCGTTTGATCAGCCCCAGCATTTT. Its protein is CASSSAGFSFDQPQHF.

The chain links TRBV5-6 to TRBJ1-2; the D is unclear. V lost 4 bases to trimming and J lost 8 bases, with 21 bases between them. This CDR3 region has 15 residues. Germline CDR1 reads SGHDT; CDR2 reads YYEEEE. CDR3 in DNA: TGTGCCAGCAGCCCGCTAAGTAGAGGGCAACGGGGCTACACCTTC. It is translated as CASSPLSRGQRGYTF.

The gene calls are TRBV11-1 and TRBJ1-2; TRBD1 agrees at 9 bases. There are 14 residues in the CDR3. The germline V gene has CDR1 SGHAT and CDR2 FQDESV (reference sequence). With V trimmed by 0 bases and J by 8 bases, 4 bases remained unmatched. The CDR3 loop reads CASSLADRGGGYTF. DNA for the CDR3: TGTGCCAGCAGCTTAGCGGACAGGGGAGGAGGCTACACCTTC.

The gene calls are TRBV11-1 and TRBJ2-3; the D gene is possibly TRBD2 (5 bases). The germline gives CDR1 SGHAT, CDR2 FQDESV (reference sequence). The CDR3 is 15 residues long. V lost 4 bases and J 0 bases, leaving 11 bases between the germline ends. The CDR3 sequence: CASSSPRGSTDTQYF. DNA of the CDR3: TGTGCCAGCAGCTCCCCCCGGGGTAGCACAGATACGCAGTATTTT.

On this clone: In the same sample, other DNA sequences code for this CDR3. This chain connects TRBV18 to TRBJ2-1; TRBD1 agrees at 8 bases. The CDR3 extends over 12 amino acids. The germline V gene has CDR1 KGHSH and CDR2 LQKENI. The V segment lost 5 bases and the J segment 6 bases; nucleotides outside the gene matches: 0. In DNA, the CDR3 is TGTGCCAGCTCAGGACAGGGCAATGAGCAGTTCTTC. Amino acid sequence: CASSGQGNEQFF.

This clone appeared once. The chain joins TRBV15 to TRBJ1-6; D uncertain. Trimming removed 0 bases from V and 9 bases from J, with 9 bases in between. CDR1 and CDR2 (germline): LNHNV, YYDKDF (reference sequence). This CDR3 is built from 14 residues. In nucleotides, the CDR3 is TGTGCCACCAGCAGAGATTCTGAGGGTTCACCCCTCCACTTT. Protein product: CATSRDSEGSPLHF.

V is TRBV19 and J is TRBJ1-2; D is ambiguous. Germline V gene lookup returns CDR1 LNHDA and CDR2 SQIVND (reference sequence). V lost 6 bases, J lost 2 bases, and 10 bases lay in between. CDR3 length: 13 residues. The chain's CDR3 is CASSPGGNYGYTF. CDR3 nucleotides: TGTGCCAGTAGCCCCGGAGGAAACTATGGCTACACCTTC.

The chain is built from TRBV19 and TRBJ2-3; 8 nucleotides line up with TRBD1. CDR1 is LNHDA, CDR2 SQIVND, per germline (reference sequence). J gave up 6 bases and V 4 bases, and 9 bases lay outside the gene matches. This CDR3 contains 15 residues. CDR3 nucleotide sequence: TGTGCCAGTAGTACCACGGGACAGGCATCGGATACGCAGTATTTT. Translating gives CASSTTGQASDTQYF.

The V call is TRBV19, the J call TRBJ2-2, with 7 bases aligning to TRBD2. CDR1 is LNHDA, CDR2 SQIVND, per germline (reference sequence). Unmatched junction bases numbered 10, after V lost 2 bases and J lost 4 bases. The length of the CDR3 is 17 residues. The CDR3 loop is CASSIYVGRTSTGELFF. In DNA, the CDR3 is TGTGCCAGTAGTATATATGTTGGGAGGACTAGCACCGGGGAGCTGTTTTTT.

The chain combines TRBV7-3 with TRBJ2-7, with 12 positions matching TRBD2. V gave up 6 bases and J gave up 7 bases; unmatched junction bases: 7. Germline V gene sequence: CDR1 SGHTA, CDR2 FQGTGA. The CDR3 spans 14 residues. The CDR3 DNA follows: TGTGCCAGCAGTACTAGCGGGGGGACCCAGGAGCAGTACTTC. It encodes CASSTSGGTQEQYF.

This chain links TRBV11-2 with TRBJ2-2; TRBD1 is a possible D gene (6 bases). With 6 bases removed from V and 3 bases from J, the gap between germline ends came to 14 bases. This CDR3 comprises 15 residues. Germline assignment: CDR1 SGHAT and CDR2 FQNNGV. CDR3 in amino acids: CASSSGARDTGELFF. In DNA, the CDR3 is TGTGCCAGCAGTTCAGGGGCGCGGGACACCGGGGAGCTGTTTTTT.

The rearrangement uses TRBV7-9 and TRBJ2-1; TRBD2 agrees at 10 bases. There are 16 residues in the CDR3. Unmatched junction bases numbered 13, after V lost 5 bases and J lost 9 bases. The germline CDR1 and CDR2 sequences are SEHNR and FQNEAQ (reference sequence). This CDR3 is CASSAPGGTSEFEQFF. CDR3 bases: TGTGCCAGCAGCGCACCAGGCGGGACTAGCGAGTTTGAGCAGTTCTTC.

The chain uses TRBV5-6 and TRBJ2-7, with 8 bases identical to TRBD2. This CDR3 has 18 residues. Germline V gene data show CDR1 as SGHDT and CDR2 as YYEEEE. V trimming: 0 bases; J trimming: 6 bases; junction bases outside the gene matches: 17. The CDR3 region is CASSLEAGGESHFGEQYF. The CDR3 DNA reads as TGTGCCAGCAGCTTGGAGGCGGGAGGTGAGAGTCATTTCGGCGAGCAGTACTTC.